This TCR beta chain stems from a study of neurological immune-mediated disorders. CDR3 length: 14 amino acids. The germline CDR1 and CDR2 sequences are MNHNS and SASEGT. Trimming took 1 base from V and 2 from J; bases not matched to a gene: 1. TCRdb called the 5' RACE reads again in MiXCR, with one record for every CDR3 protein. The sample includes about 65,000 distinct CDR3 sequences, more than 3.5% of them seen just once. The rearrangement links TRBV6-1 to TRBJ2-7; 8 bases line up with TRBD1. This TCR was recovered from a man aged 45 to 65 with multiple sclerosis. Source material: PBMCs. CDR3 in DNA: TGTGCCAGCAGTGAAGGGGACAGGCCCTACGAGCAGTACTTC. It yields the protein CASSEGDRPYEQYF.